This T cell receptor (beta chain) was captured in a study of blood T cell repertoires in COVID-19. The wider study: Spain, Italy and the United States supplied samples that represented acute and convalescent COVID-19.

The CDR3 sequence is 14 residues long. CDR1 and CDR2 (germline): MDHEN, SYDVKM. The V end was cut by 6 bases, the J end by 2 bases, with 8 bases between. TCRdb keeps only in-frame clones here, not all; method: immunoSEQ multiplex PCR. The sample carries nearly 300,000 clones, about 91% recorded once. Sequences were obtained from peripheral blood. This chain connects TRBV28 to TRBJ1-6; D is uncertain. The receptor was isolated from a woman in her 30s who had recovered from COVID-19. Written as DNA, the CDR3 is TGTGCCAGCAGAGCACTTGCCTATAATTCACCCCTCCACTTT. Protein sequence: CASRALAYNSPLHF.